The next 30 T cell receptor beta chains were all read from a single sample in a study of OX40 agonist ivuxolimab in advanced cancers. Sequencing used immunoSEQ multiplex PCR; TCRdb keeps in-frame clones, though not all of them. The data hold about 96,000 clones, with 90% observed a single time. Sequencing was performed on CD4+ or CD8+ T cells sorted from blood, taken in a trial of the OX40 agonist ivuxolimab. The origin of the receptors is an adult with an advanced solid tumor such as melanoma, head and neck, liver or kidney cancer.

In DNA form, the CDR3 reads TGTGCCAGCAGCTCTAAGGGACTAGCGGCCTACAATGAGCAGTTCTTC. Translation gives CASSSKGLAAYNEQFF. This chain connects TRBV9 to TRBJ2-1, with 11 bases lining up with TRBD2. Unmatched junction bases numbered 5, after V lost 4 bases and J lost 2 bases. The CDR3 length is 16 residues. In germline, CDR1 is SGDLS, CDR2 YYNGEE. The entire variable domain, with the rest obtained from reference TRBV9 and TRBJ2-1, is as follows: DSGVTQTPKHLITATGQRVTLRCSPRSGDLSVYWYQQSLDQGLQFLIQYYNGEERAKGNILERFSAQQFPDLHSELNLSSLELGDSALYFCASSSKGLAAYNEQFFGPGTRLTVL.

This chain uses TRBV7-2 with TRBJ2-1; 12 bases are shared with TRBD2. Germline V gene data show CDR1 as SGHTA and CDR2 as FQGNSA. CDR3 length equals 16 residues. V was pared by 3 bases and J by 8 bases, with 8 bases of the junction left unmatched. The CDR3 loop is CASSFRLAGVSDEQFF. The DNA of the CDR3 is TGTGCCAGCAGCTTTAGACTAGCGGGGGTTTCCGATGAGCAGTTCTTC.

This chain uses TRBV29-1 with TRBJ2-5; D not resolved. Deletions cut 0 bases from V and 2 bases from J, with 4 bases between. The CDR3 loop spans 12 amino acids. Germline CDR1 is SQVTM and CDR2 is ANQGSEA. This chain's CDR3 is CSVEDLQETQYF. For the CDR3, the DNA is TGCAGCGTTGAAGATTTACAAGAGACCCAGTACTTC.

The chain recombines TRBV19 with TRBJ2-2; 11 nucleotides line up with TRBD1. J was trimmed by 4 bases and V by 7 bases; bases with no gene match: 5. This CDR3 spans 15 amino acids. Per germline, CDR1 LNHDA and CDR2 SQIVND (reference sequence). The CDR3 reads CASKGGTGGTGELFF. The DNA of the CDR3 is TGTGCCAGTAAGGGCGGGACAGGGGGCACCGGGGAGCTGTTTTTT. The whole variable domain, filled in from reference TRBV19 and TRBJ2-2, reads DGGITQSPKYLFRKEGQNVTLSCEQNLNHDAMYWYRQDPGQGLRLIYYSQIVNDFQKGDIAEGYSVSREKKESFPLTVTSAQKNPTAFYLCASKGGTGGTGELFFGEGSRLTVL.

The rearrangement links TRBV7-9 to TRBJ2-5, with 7 bases matching TRBD2. The assigned J gene may be wrong: the sequence end matches TRBJ2-7 better. The germline V gene has CDR1 SEHNR and CDR2 FQNEAQ (reference sequence). The CDR3 spans 13 residues. CDR3 bases: TGTGCCAGCAGCAGCCAGGGAGGGGTCGAGCAGTACTTC. Residues: CASSSQGGVEQYF.

V is TRBV23-1 and J is TRBJ1-3; 8 bases map to TRBD1. TRBV23-1 is placed among ORFs of uncertain function. CDR3 size: 15 residues. V shed 5 bases and J 8 bases; nucleotides not matched to a gene: 11. CDR3 amino acids: CASSWTGCSLDTIYF. The CDR3 coding sequence is TGCGCCAGCAGTTGGACAGGGTGTAGCCTGGACACCATATATTTT.

The chain is built from TRBV7-8 and TRBJ2-1; no firm D call. The CDR3 totals 15 residues. Trimming removed 5 bases from V and 5 bases from J, with 16 bases in between. Germline V gene data show CDR1 as SGHVS and CDR2 as FQNEAQ. In nucleotides, the CDR3 is TGTGCCAGCAGCCAGGTAGGTGGCGTCGACAATGAGCAGTTCTTC. As protein: CASSQVGGVDNEQFF.

The V call is TRBV10-2, the J call TRBJ2-2; 7 bases map to TRBD1. In germline, CDR1 is WSHSY, CDR2 SAAADI. V lost 0 bases to trimming and J lost 1 base; unmatched junction nucleotides: 2. CDR3 length equals 16 residues. As DNA, the CDR3 is TGCGCCAGCAGTGAGTCCCGGACAGGGAACACCGGGGAGCTGTTTTTT. Translation gives CASSESRTGNTGELFF.

The V call is TRBV4-3, the J call TRBJ2-7; D is uncertain. In germline, CDR1 is LGHNA, CDR2 YSLEER. Trimming stripped 0 bases from V and 2 bases from J, with 11 bases between. The CDR3 sequence is 15 residues long. CDR3 amino acids: CASSQDLMVPYEQYF. The CDR3 bases are TGCGCCAGCAGCCAAGATCTGATGGTCCCCTACGAGCAGTACTTC.

CDR3: CAWSGQGGFYEQYF. The CDR3 DNA reads as TGTGCCTGGAGTGGGCAGGGGGGTTTCTACGAGCAGTACTTC. The chain carries TRBV30 and TRBJ2-7; a possible D gene is TRBD1 (7 bases). Per germline, CDR1 GTSNPN and CDR2 SVGIG (reference sequence). Trimming removed 1 base at V and 3 bases at J, with 13 bases between. The CDR3 length is 14 residues.

CDR3 sequence: CASSQVISYEQYF. The CDR3 DNA reads TGCGCCAGCAGCCAAGTTATCAGTTACGAGCAGTACTTC. This chain connects TRBV4-3 to TRBJ2-7; D uncertain. Trimming left V 1 base short and J 4 bases short, with 8 bases between. The CDR3 is 13 residues long. Germline V gives CDR1 LGHNA, CDR2 YSLEER.

This chain links TRBV20-1 with TRBJ2-7; tentative D call: TRBD1 (5 bases). The CDR3 extends over 11 amino acids. V was pared by 3 bases and J by 5 bases, with 8 bases between. Germline values: CDR1 DFQATT, CDR2 SNEGSKA (reference sequence). DNA of the CDR3: TGCAGTGCTAGGACAGTCAACGAGCAGTACTTC. It specifies CSARTVNEQYF.

Only one count was recorded for this clone. The chain joins TRBV12-5 to TRBJ2-2; no firm D call. Germline values: CDR1 LGHNT, CDR2 FRNRAP. V was clipped by 5 bases and J by 3 bases, with 13 bases between them. The CDR3 runs to 15 residues. The CDR3 loop reads CASGPPLVDTGELFF. CDR3 DNA sequence: TGTGCTAGTGGTCCACCGTTAGTCGACACCGGGGAGCTGTTTTTT. The variable domain in full, with the rest retrieved from reference TRBV12-5 and TRBJ2-2, is DARVTQTPRHKVTEMGQEVTMRCQPILGHNTVFWYRQTMMQGLELLAYFRNRAPLDDSGMPKDRFSAEMPDATLATLKIQPSEPRDSAVYFCASGPPLVDTGELFFGEGSRLTVL.

The V call is TRBV5-8, the J call TRBJ2-1; TRBD2 matches at 10 bases. The trim removed 4 bases at V and 0 bases at J, leaving 10 bases unmatched. The CDR3 is 18 amino acids. The germline V gene has CDR1 SGHTS and CDR2 YDEGEE. The CDR3 is CASSRGLAVTGSYNEQFF. The CDR3 DNA reads TGTGCCAGCAGCCGCGGACTAGCGGTGACCGGCTCCTACAATGAGCAGTTCTTC.

J is TRBJ2-1 and V is TRBV11-3; 8 bases agree with TRBD2. CDR3 length: 15 residues. CDR1 is SGHNT, CDR2 YENEEA, per germline. V shed 2 bases and J 0 bases; nucleotides not matched to a gene: 0. CDR3 coding DNA: TGTGCCAGCAGCTTACTAGCGGGCTCCTACAATGAGCAGTTCTTC. Protein: CASSLLAGSYNEQFF.

The genes are TRBV6-6 and TRBJ2-5; 8 bases map to TRBD2. Per the germline V gene, CDR1 is MNHNY and CDR2 is SVGAGI (reference sequence). The CDR3 is 13 residues long. V gave up 11 bases and J gave up 1 base; unmatched junction bases: 6. The DNA for the CDR3 is TGTGCCGCGGGGGGCGGATTCCAAGAGACCCAGTACTTC. Its protein product is CAAGGGFQETQYF.

The chain is built from TRBV5-5 and TRBJ2-2; D remains ambiguous. Germline V gives CDR1 SGHKS, CDR2 YYEKEE (reference sequence). The length of the CDR3 is 13 residues. With 7 bases removed from V and 2 bases from J, the gap between germline ends came to 9 bases. CDR3 sequence: CASAPFNTGELFF. As DNA, the CDR3 is TGTGCCAGCGCACCCTTCAACACCGGGGAGCTGTTTTTT.

J is TRBJ2-2 and V is TRBV7-2; TRBD2 matches 11 bases. The V gene's germline CDR1 is SGHTA and CDR2 FQGNSA. Trimming at V came to 6 bases and at J to 6 bases, leaving 6 bases not matched to a gene. The CDR3 runs to 15 residues. In nucleotides, the CDR3 is TGTGCCAGCAGAGGAACTAGCGGGAGTTCCGGGGAGCTGTTTTTT. As protein: CASRGTSGSSGELFF.

V gene TRBV11-2 combines with J gene TRBJ2-1, with TRBD2 matching over 10 bases. The germline gives CDR1 SGHAT, CDR2 FQNNGV. There are 16 residues in the CDR3. The trim removed 5 bases at V and 6 bases at J, leaving 10 bases unmatched. CDR3 sequence (DNA): TGTGCCAGCAGCCCCGCCCTAGCGGGAGTTTCCAATGAGCAGTTCTTC. Its protein is CASSPALAGVSNEQFF.

The chain combines TRBV4-3 with TRBJ1-3, with 8 bases aligning to TRBD1. Germline CDR1 and CDR2: LGHNA and YSLEER. V dropped 4 bases and J dropped 3; count of bases not matched to a gene: 8. The CDR3 contains 16 residues. The CDR3 DNA sequence: TGCGCCAGCAGCCCCCACGGACAGGGAGGTGGAAACACCATATATTTT. This codes for CASSPHGQGGGNTIYF.

In the case of this clone: The CDR3 carries no conserved terminal phenylalanine or tryptophan, so it likely arises from a read error. The DNA is omitted, as the CDR3 cannot be located on it reliably, and the CDR3 follows TCRdb's listing. The rearrangement links TRBV7-4 to TRBJ2-7; the DNA was not used to check the table's D call, TRBD2. Germline-derived CDR1 and CDR2 are SGHVT and SQSDAQ. 8 amino acids form the CDR3, both terminal residues included. The chain's CDR3 is CASSFVSC.

The gene calls are TRBV10-3 and TRBJ2-1; 7 bases align to TRBD2. The CDR3 length is 15 residues. V was pared by 7 bases and J by 8 bases, with 14 bases of the junction left unmatched. Germline CDR1 reads ENHRY; CDR2 reads SYGVKD. The CDR3 loop reads CAITSVREAPDEQFF. As DNA, the CDR3 is TGTGCCATCACCTCGGTTCGGGAGGCACCAGATGAGCAGTTCTTC.

The chain joins TRBV11-3 to TRBJ2-3; TRBD1 is a possible D gene (5 bases). Germline V CDR1 and CDR2: SGHNT, YENEEA. The length of the CDR3 is 14 residues. V lost 2 bases and J lost 0, with 6 bases in between. CDR3 nucleotide sequence: TGTGCCAGCAGCTTACAGGGTAGCACAGATACGCAGTATTTT. This gives the protein CASSLQGSTDTQYF. The full variable domain, rest sourced from reference TRBV11-3 and TRBJ2-3, is EAGVVQSPRYKIIEKKQPVAFWCNPISGHNTLYWYLQNLGQGPELLIRYENEEAVDDSQLPKDRFSAERLKGVDSTLKIQPAELGDSAVYLCASSLQGSTDTQYFGPGTRLTVL.

This clone was counted only a few times. The chain employs TRBV5-8 and TRBJ1-5; D is uncertain. V lost 1 base and J lost 6, with 11 bases in between. This CDR3 is built from 14 residues. The V gene's germline CDR1 is SGHTS and CDR2 YDEGEE. The CDR3 is CASSLRVSGQPQHF. The CDR3 nucleotides read TGTGCCAGCAGCTTGCGGGTTTCGGGTCAGCCCCAGCATTTT.

The gene calls are TRBV10-3 and TRBJ2-2, with D perhaps TRBD2 (5 bases). Germline assignment: CDR1 ENHRY and CDR2 SYGVKD. Trimming left V 4 bases short and J 4 bases short, with 13 bases between. The CDR3 has 15 amino acids. DNA for the CDR3: TGTGCCATCAGTGGCGAGACTACCCTCACCGGGGAGCTGTTTTTT. Translating gives CAISGETTLTGELFF.

The chain carries TRBV19 and TRBJ2-7; a weak D match, TRBD1 (6 bases). V was shortened by 5 bases and J by 1 base, with 9 bases between the two germline ends. Germline CDR1 reads LNHDA; CDR2 reads SQIVND (reference sequence). The CDR3 length is 13 residues. The CDR3 reads CASSDTGSYEQYF. The CDR3 DNA is TGTGCCAGTAGTGATACAGGGTCCTACGAGCAGTACTTC.

This chain joins TRBV5-4 and TRBJ1-1, with 8 bases identical to TRBD1. V shed 5 bases and J 5 bases; nucleotides not matched to a gene: 11. Germline V gene sequence: CDR1 SGHNT, CDR2 YYREEE (reference sequence). The CDR3 sequence is 15 residues long. The CDR3 loop reads CASSYTQGAGTEAFF. CDR3 in DNA: TGTGCCAGCAGTTACACCCAGGGGGCTGGGACTGAAGCTTTCTTT.

The chain has TRBV28 and TRBJ2-7, with 8 bases matching TRBD2. This CDR3 is built from 18 residues. Per the germline V gene, CDR1 is MDHEN and CDR2 is SYDVKM. The V gene end was trimmed by 7 bases and the J gene end by 1 base; junction bases not matched to a gene: 18. The CDR3 spells CASTAARGVAGNSYEQYF. CDR3 sequence (DNA): TGTGCCAGCACGGCCGCCCGGGGGGTAGCGGGAAATTCCTACGAGCAGTACTTC. Full variable domain (remainder filled in from reference TRBV28 and TRBJ2-7): DVKVTQSSRYLVKRTGEKVFLECVQDMDHENMFWYRQDPGLGLRLIYFSYDVKMKEKGDIPEGYSVSREKKERFSLILESASTNQTSMYLCASTAARGVAGNSYEQYFGPGTRLTVT.

The J gene is TRBJ2-7, the V gene TRBV28, with D uncertain. The germline V and J ends were trimmed by 3 bases and 6 bases, with 9 bases remaining between them. The germline V gene encodes CDR1 MDHEN and CDR2 SYDVKM. This CDR3 is 12 amino acids long. The CDR3 DNA reads TGTGCCAGCAGTTTCTATCATCCCGAGCAGTACTTC. It codes for CASSFYHPEQYF.

The CDR3 spells CASSPFTGATNEKLFF. The DNA of the CDR3 is TGTGCCAGCTCACCTTTTACAGGGGCCACTAATGAAAAACTGTTTTTT. The chain employs TRBV18 and TRBJ1-4; 7 bases agree with TRBD1. Germline values: CDR1 KGHSH, CDR2 LQKENI. Trimming cost V 3 bases and J 2 bases; bases outside gene matches: 6. This CDR3 spans 16 amino acids. Complete variable domain (other parts from reference TRBV18 and TRBJ1-4): NAGVMQNPRHLVRRRGQEARLRCSPMKGHSHVYWYRQLPEEGLKFMVYLQKENIIDESGMPKERFSAEFPKEGPSILRIQQVVRGDSAAYFCASSPFTGATNEKLFFGSGTQLSVL.